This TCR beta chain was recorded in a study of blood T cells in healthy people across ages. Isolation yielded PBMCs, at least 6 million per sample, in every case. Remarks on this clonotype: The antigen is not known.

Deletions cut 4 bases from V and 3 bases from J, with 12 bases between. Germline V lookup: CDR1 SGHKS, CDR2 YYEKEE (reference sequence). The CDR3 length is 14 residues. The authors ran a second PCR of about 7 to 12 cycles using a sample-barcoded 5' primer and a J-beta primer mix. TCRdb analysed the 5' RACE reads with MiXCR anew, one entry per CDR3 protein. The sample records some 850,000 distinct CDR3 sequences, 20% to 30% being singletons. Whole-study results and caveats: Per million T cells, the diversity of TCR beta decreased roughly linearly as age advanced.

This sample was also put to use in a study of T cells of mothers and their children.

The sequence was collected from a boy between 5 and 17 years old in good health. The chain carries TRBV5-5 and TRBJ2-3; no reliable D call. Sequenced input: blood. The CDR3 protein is CASSLPTETDTQYF. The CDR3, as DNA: TGTGCCAGCAGCCTACCCACAGAGACAGATACGCAGTATTTT.